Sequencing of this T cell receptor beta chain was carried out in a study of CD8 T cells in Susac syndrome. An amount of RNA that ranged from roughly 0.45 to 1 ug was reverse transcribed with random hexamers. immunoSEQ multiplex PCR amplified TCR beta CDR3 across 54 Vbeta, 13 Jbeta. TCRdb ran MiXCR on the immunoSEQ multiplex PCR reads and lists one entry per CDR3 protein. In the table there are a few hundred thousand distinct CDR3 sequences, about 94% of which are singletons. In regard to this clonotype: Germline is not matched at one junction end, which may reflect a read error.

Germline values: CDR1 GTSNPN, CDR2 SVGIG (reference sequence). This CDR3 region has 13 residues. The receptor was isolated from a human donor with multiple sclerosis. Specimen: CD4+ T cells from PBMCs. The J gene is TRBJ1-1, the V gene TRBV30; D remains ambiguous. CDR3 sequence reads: CAWSVSKNTEAFF. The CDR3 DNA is TGTGCCTGGAGTGTGTCAAAGAACACTGAGGCTTTCTTT.